What follows are 22 T cell receptor beta chains derived from one specimen sequenced in a study of blood T cell dynamics during melanoma immunotherapy (dated by TCRdb to between 2020 and 2021). Receptor amplification or capture employed the immunoSEQ multiplex PCR assay. TCRdb took this table from immuneACCESS and kept in-frame rearrangements with V and J called. Such tables lack part of the clones; where checked against another copy, unresolved V genes explain under half of the gap, and the rest is unexplained. This sample lists about 15,000 clones; roughly nine tenths were detected once. The biggest ten clones account for about 0.9% of the sample. The sample's time point label, in plain terms: week 3, after first cycle of checkpoint inhibitor. The sample in question was blood, obtained from a patient treated with checkpoint blockade. The receptors were gathered from a human donor with melanoma.

V usage is TRBV12-5 and J usage is TRBJ1-1; 7 nucleotides agree with TRBD1. CDR3 length: 14 amino acids. V was clipped by 7 bases and J by 4 bases; unmatched bases: 9. CDR1 is LGHNT and CDR2 is FRNRAP in the germline V gene. CDR3 residues: CASVTGQFSTEAFF. The CDR3 DNA follows: TGTGCTAGTGTCACGGGACAGTTTTCCACTGAAGCTTTCTTT.

The V call is TRBV2, the J call TRBJ2-5; 8 bases align to TRBD1. V shed 6 bases, J shed 4 bases, and the junction held 4 bases outside the gene matches. Germline V CDR1 and CDR2: SNHLY, FYNNEI. The CDR3 sequence is 13 residues long. The CDR3 protein is CASRTGVLETQYF. CDR3 DNA sequence: TGTGCCAGCAGGACAGGGGTGTTAGAGACCCAGTACTTC.

The rearrangement links TRBV5-4 to TRBJ1-3; D ambiguous. The CDR3 consists of 12 residues. From germline, CDR1 is SGHNT and CDR2 YYREEE (reference sequence). Trimming pared 1 base from V and 4 bases from J, leaving 3 bases between. The CDR3, as DNA: TGTGCCAGCAGCTTGCGCGGAAACACCATATATTTT. As protein: CASSLRGNTIYF.

This rearrangement joins TRBV25-1 to TRBJ1-1, with no clear D. V was shortened by 4 bases and J by 7 bases, with 13 bases between the two germline ends. The germline V gene encodes CDR1 MGHDK and CDR2 SYGVNS. The CDR3 totals 13 residues. The CDR3 spells CASSAVVWGEAFF. In nucleotides, the CDR3 is TGTGCCAGCAGTGCCGTGGTCTGGGGTGAAGCTTTCTTT.

This chain links TRBV27 with TRBJ1-5; 7 nucleotides agree with TRBD1. Germline V gene data show CDR1 as MNHEY and CDR2 as SMNVEV (reference sequence). The CDR3 consists of 15 residues. Germline trimming cut 3 bases from V and 6 bases from J; bases unmatched to any gene: 8. The CDR3 DNA follows: TGTGCCAGCAGTTTTGGTGAGGGGGCGGGTCAGCCCCAGCATTTT. Translated: CASSFGEGAGQPQHF.

This clone was found once. This chain links TRBV5-1 with TRBJ1-4; 7 bases are a match to TRBD1. CDR3 length equals 16 residues. V trimming: 0 bases; J trimming: 3 bases; junction bases outside the gene matches: 5. Germline-derived CDR1 and CDR2 are SGHRS and YFSETQ. The CDR3 spells CASSLGLGTANEKLFF. CDR3 bases: TGCGCCAGCAGCTTGGGATTAGGGACAGCTAATGAAAAACTGTTTTTT.

V gene TRBV7-8 combines with J gene TRBJ1-4; D is perhaps TRBD1 (5 bases). This CDR3 contains 16 residues. Trimming shortened V by 5 bases and J by 1 base, and 14 bases separated the two germline ends. The germline V gene encodes CDR1 SGHVS and CDR2 FQNEAQ. The CDR3 region is CASSPRDPGTNEKLFF. CDR3 DNA: TGTGCCAGCAGCCCCCGGGACCCGGGAACTAATGAAAAACTGTTTTTT.

DNA for the CDR3: TGTGCCAGCAATTTGGACAGGGAATACTATGGCTACACCTTC. The encoded protein is CASNLDREYYGYTF. The chain employs TRBV5-4 and TRBJ1-2; 8 bases fit TRBD1. CDR1 and CDR2 from the germline V gene are SGHNT and YYREEE (reference sequence). The CDR3 totals 14 residues. Trimming took 6 bases from V and 3 from J; bases not matched to a gene: 7.

The chain is built from TRBV7-6 and TRBJ1-1, with TRBD1 matching 7 bases. The CDR3 is made up of 13 amino acids. The V gene's germline CDR1 is SGHVS and CDR2 FNYEAQ. J lost 4 bases, V lost 5 bases, and 4 bases had no gene match. CDR3 region: CASSRGQRTEAFF. The CDR3 nucleotides are TGTGCCAGCAGCCGGGGACAGCGCACTGAAGCTTTCTTT.

The chain uses TRBV2 and TRBJ2-5; 8 bases align to TRBD2. CDR3 size: 14 residues. In germline, CDR1 is SNHLY, CDR2 FYNNEI. V shed 6 bases, J shed 3 bases, and the junction held 6 bases outside the gene matches. This CDR3 is CASSQALAEETQYF. CDR3 coding DNA: TGTGCCAGCAGCCAAGCACTAGCGGAAGAGACCCAGTACTTC. Looking up the rest from reference TRBV2 and TRBJ2-5 gives the full variable domain: EPEVTQTPSHQVTQMGQEVILRCVPISNHLYFYWYRQILGQKVEFLVSFYNNEISEKSEIFDDQFSVERPDGSNFTLKIRSTKLEDSAMYFCASSQALAEETQYFGPGTRLLVL.

This clone appeared once. The V call is TRBV6-6, the J call TRBJ2-5; 8 bases agree with TRBD2. This CDR3 region has 16 residues. Trimming removed 0 bases from V and 2 bases from J; junction bases left unmatched: 5. Per germline, CDR1 MNHNY and CDR2 SVGAGI (reference sequence). CDR3 region: CASSYSSGRGQETQYF. In DNA, the CDR3 is TGTGCCAGCAGTTACTCGAGCGGGAGAGGGCAAGAGACCCAGTACTTC.

V is TRBV15 and J is TRBJ1-3; TRBD1 might be the D (5 bases). Germline V lookup: CDR1 LNHNV, CDR2 YYDKDF (reference sequence). Between the trimmed V and J ends, which lost 0 bases and 0 bases, there was a span of 9 bases. This CDR3 region has 16 residues. The CDR3 loop is CATSRDWGTSGNTIYF. For the CDR3, the DNA is TGTGCCACCAGCAGAGACTGGGGGACCTCTGGAAACACCATATATTTT.

The V call is TRBV25-1, the J call TRBJ2-4; D may be TRBD1 (6 bases). CDR1 is MGHDK and CDR2 is SYGVNS in the germline V gene. This CDR3 is 14 amino acids long. Trimming pared 0 bases from V and 9 bases from J, leaving 12 bases between. CDR3 in amino acids: CASSEYTGLAIQYF. The CDR3 DNA reads TGTGCCAGCAGTGAATATACAGGGTTAGCCATTCAGTACTTC.

CDR3 loop: CASRSDGDYGYTF. CDR3 bases: TGTGCCAGCAGGTCAGACGGGGACTATGGCTACACCTTC. The chain couples TRBV7-9 to TRBJ1-2, with unresolved D. V was pared by 6 bases and J by 3 bases, with 11 bases between. This CDR3 has 13 amino acids. The V gene's germline CDR1 is SEHNR and CDR2 FQNEAQ (reference sequence).

The chain employs TRBV14 and TRBJ2-7; 10 bases are shared with TRBD2. CDR3 length: 16 amino acids. Per germline, CDR1 SGHDN and CDR2 FVKESK. Trimming at V came to 1 base and at J to 1 base, leaving 4 bases not matched to a gene. The CDR3 sequence: CASSQVASGRSYEQYF. The CDR3 nucleotides are TGTGCCAGCAGCCAAGTGGCTAGCGGGAGATCCTACGAGCAGTACTTC.

The chain uses TRBV30 and TRBJ1-1, with 9 bases aligning to TRBD1. The CDR3 is 13 residues long. The V gene's germline CDR1 is GTSNPN and CDR2 SVGIG (reference sequence). The trim removed 3 bases at V and 8 bases at J, leaving 7 bases unmatched. This CDR3 reads CAWRTGGSAEAFF. The CDR3 region has the DNA TGTGCCTGGAGGACAGGGGGATCAGCGGAAGCTTTCTTT.

This clone was detected a few times. The chain recombines TRBV19 with TRBJ1-3; unclear D gene. CDR3 length equals 13 residues. Trimming cost V 7 bases and J 5 bases, with 12 bases left between them. The germline V gene encodes CDR1 LNHDA and CDR2 SQIVND (reference sequence). The CDR3 here is CASTGGNRNTIYF. CDR3 DNA sequence: TGTGCCAGTACCGGAGGGAACCGAAACACCATATATTTT.

The genes are TRBV7-6 and TRBJ2-5; 7 bases are a match to TRBD2. The J call may be faulty, since TRBJ2-7 better matches the DNA end. In germline, CDR1 is SGHVS, CDR2 FNYEAQ. The CDR3 has 15 residues. The CDR3, as DNA: TGTGCCAGCAGCTTAAGGGCTAGCGGAGTCTACGAGCAGTACTTC. This codes for CASSLRASGVYEQYF.

The V and J genes are TRBV5-1 and TRBJ2-1, with TRBD1 identical over 8 bases. V trimming: 1 base; J trimming: 1 base; junction bases outside the gene matches: 10. The germline V gene encodes CDR1 SGHRS and CDR2 YFSETQ. This CDR3 has 18 amino acids. The CDR3 reads CASSLRGWGQDSYNEQFF. The CDR3 coding sequence is TGCGCCAGCAGCTTGAGGGGGTGGGGACAGGATTCCTACAATGAGCAGTTCTTC.

The chain is built from TRBV7-9 and TRBJ2-1; D is unclear. V lost 0 bases and J 6 bases, leaving 9 bases between the germline ends. The length of the CDR3 is 14 residues. The V gene's germline CDR1 is SEHNR and CDR2 FQNEAQ (reference sequence). The CDR3 bases are TGTGCCAGCAGCTTAGCGCGTGGAATCAATGAGCAGTTCTTC. Encoded protein: CASSLARGINEQFF.

The chain is built from TRBV21-1 and TRBJ2-7; the table's D gene call, TRBD1, was not cross checked with the DNA. TRBV21-1 is described as a pseudogene. The CDR3 sequence is 15 residues long. CDR3 loop: CATDVPGQGPHEQYF. CDR3 in DNA: TGTGCCACCGACGTCCCGGGACAGGGTCCCCACGAGCAGTACTTC.

The chain combines TRBV2 with TRBJ1-2, with TRBD1 as a possible D gene (5 bases). Trimming removed 4 bases at V and 8 bases at J, with 11 bases between. The germline gives CDR1 SNHLY, CDR2 FYNNEI. The CDR3 spans 12 residues. CDR3 loop: CASSGQSKGYTF. The CDR3 DNA is TGTGCCAGCAGTGGACAGTCGAAGGGCTACACCTTC. Full variable domain (missing parts from reference TRBV2 and TRBJ1-2): EPEVTQTPSHQVTQMGQEVILRCVPISNHLYFYWYRQILGQKVEFLVSFYNNEISEKSEIFDDQFSVERPDGSNFTLKIRSTKLEDSAMYFCASSGQSKGYTFGSGTRLTVV.